The clone carrying this T cell receptor (beta chain) was observed a handful of times. As yet, its antigen is unknown. Coverage ceases 3 residues before the CDR3 finishes, and the germline J gene fills in the end. The sample originates from a study of T cell clonality in common variable immunodeficiency. Study results and caveats: Common variable immunodeficiency TCR beta sequences reportedly had fewer deletions and N-nucleotide insertions. CVID subjects had higher TCRbeta clonality than healthy controls, most marked in about a third. T cell subpopulation sequencing would be needed to explain CVID clonality.

CVID subjects were around 14 female and 25 to 35 male, aged roughly 9 to 70. The CDR3 has 16 residues. Trimming cost V 8 bases and J 5 bases; bases outside gene matches: 18. Germline CDR1 GTSNPN, CDR2 SVGIG (reference sequence). Sequenced by immunoSEQ multiplex PCR; TCRdb stores in-frame clones only, minus some. Altogether about 34,000 clones were found in the sample, and no singletons occur. The chain is built from TRBV30 and TRBJ2-3, with 8 bases that match TRBD2. The sequence was obtained from a human donor with common variable immunodeficiency. The material sequenced was peripheral blood mononuclear cells. CDR3 DNA (partial): TGTGCCAGCCGGGGGGCGACTAGCGCGAGGGGAGATACG. Its translation is CASRGATSARGDT. The CDR3 reads in full as CASRGATSARGDTQYF.